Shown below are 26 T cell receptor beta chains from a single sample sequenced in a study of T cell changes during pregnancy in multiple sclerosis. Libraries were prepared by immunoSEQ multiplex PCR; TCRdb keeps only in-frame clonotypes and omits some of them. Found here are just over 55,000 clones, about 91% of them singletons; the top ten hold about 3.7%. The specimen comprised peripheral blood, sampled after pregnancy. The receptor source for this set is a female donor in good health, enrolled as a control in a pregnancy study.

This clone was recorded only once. CDR3 coding DNA: TGTGCCAGCAGCTTAAACCCCCTCCAGCGGGCCTCCTACGAGCAGTACTTC. This codes for CASSLNPLQRASYEQYF. The chain joins TRBV11-3 to TRBJ2-7; a possible D gene is TRBD2 (6 bases). This CDR3 has 17 amino acids. Germline V gene sequence: CDR1 SGHNT, CDR2 YENEEA. The germline V and J ends were trimmed by 2 bases and 0 bases, with 17 bases remaining between them.

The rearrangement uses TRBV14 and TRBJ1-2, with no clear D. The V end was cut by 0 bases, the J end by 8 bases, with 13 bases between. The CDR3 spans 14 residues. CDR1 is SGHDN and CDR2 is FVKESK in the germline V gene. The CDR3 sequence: CASSQDRGWQGYTF. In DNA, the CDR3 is TGTGCCAGCAGCCAAGATCGCGGTTGGCAAGGCTACACCTTC.

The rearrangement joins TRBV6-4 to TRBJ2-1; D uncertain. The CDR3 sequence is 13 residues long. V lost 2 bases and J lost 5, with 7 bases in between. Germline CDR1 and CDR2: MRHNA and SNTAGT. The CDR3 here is CASSDQENNEQFF. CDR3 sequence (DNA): TGTGCCAGCAGTGACCAGGAAAACAATGAGCAGTTCTTC.

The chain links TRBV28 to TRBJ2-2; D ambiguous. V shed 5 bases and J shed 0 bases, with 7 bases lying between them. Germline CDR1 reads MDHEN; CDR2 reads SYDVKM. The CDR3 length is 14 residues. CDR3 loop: CASSPPANTGELFF. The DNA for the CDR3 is TGTGCCAGCAGTCCCCCCGCGAACACCGGGGAGCTGTTTTTT.

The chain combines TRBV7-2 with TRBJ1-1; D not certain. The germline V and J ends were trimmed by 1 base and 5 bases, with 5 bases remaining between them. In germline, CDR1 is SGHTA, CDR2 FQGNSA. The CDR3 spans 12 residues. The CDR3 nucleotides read TGTGCCAGCAGCTTAGTCAGGACTGAAGCTTTCTTT. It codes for CASSLVRTEAFF. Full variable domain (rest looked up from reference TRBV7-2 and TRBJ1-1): GAGVSQSPSNKVTEKGKDVELRCDPISGHTALYWYRQSLGQGLEFLIYFQGNSAPDKSGLPSDRFSAERTGGSVSTLTIQRTQQEDSAVYLCASSLVRTEAFFGQGTRLTVV.

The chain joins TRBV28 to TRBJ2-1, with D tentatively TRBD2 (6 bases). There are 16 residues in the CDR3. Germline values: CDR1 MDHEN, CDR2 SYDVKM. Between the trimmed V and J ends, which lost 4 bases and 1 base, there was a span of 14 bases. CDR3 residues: CASSSGKGTSYNEQFF. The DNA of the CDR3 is TGTGCCAGCAGTTCGGGGAAGGGGACTTCCTACAATGAGCAGTTCTTC.

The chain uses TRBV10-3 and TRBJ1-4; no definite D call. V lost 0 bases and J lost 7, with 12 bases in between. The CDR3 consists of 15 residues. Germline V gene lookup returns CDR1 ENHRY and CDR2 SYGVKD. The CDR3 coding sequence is TGTGCCATCAGTGAGTCGTGGGGAGAGCGTGAAAAACTGTTTTTT. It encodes CAISESWGEREKLFF.

In DNA form, the CDR3 reads TGTGCCAGCAGCTTAGAACGGCGGGAGGGCCAACAAGAGACCCAGTACTTC. Protein product: CASSLERREGQQETQYF. J is TRBJ2-5 and V is TRBV7-9; 9 positions match TRBD2. This CDR3 is 17 amino acids long. CDR1 and CDR2 (germline): SEHNR, FQNEAQ (reference sequence). The V gene end was trimmed by 1 base and the J gene end by 2 bases; junction bases not matched to a gene: 8.

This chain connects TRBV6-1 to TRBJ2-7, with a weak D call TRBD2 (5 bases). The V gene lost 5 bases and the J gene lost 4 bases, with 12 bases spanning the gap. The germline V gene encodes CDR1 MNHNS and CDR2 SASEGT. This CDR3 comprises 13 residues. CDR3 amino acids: CASSRTRGYEQYF. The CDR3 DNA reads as TGTGCCAGCAGTCGAACACGGGGTTACGAGCAGTACTTC.

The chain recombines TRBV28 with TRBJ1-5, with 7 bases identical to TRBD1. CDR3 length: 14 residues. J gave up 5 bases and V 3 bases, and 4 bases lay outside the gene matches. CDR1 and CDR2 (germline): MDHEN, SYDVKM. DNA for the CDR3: TGTGCCAGCAGTTTCGGGACAGACTATCAGCCCCAGCATTTT. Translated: CASSFGTDYQPQHF.

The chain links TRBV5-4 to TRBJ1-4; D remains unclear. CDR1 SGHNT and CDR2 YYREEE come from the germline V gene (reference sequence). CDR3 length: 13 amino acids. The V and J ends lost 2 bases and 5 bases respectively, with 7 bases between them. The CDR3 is CASSFSGNEKLFF. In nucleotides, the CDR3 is TGTGCCAGCAGCTTCAGCGGGAATGAAAAACTGTTTTTT.

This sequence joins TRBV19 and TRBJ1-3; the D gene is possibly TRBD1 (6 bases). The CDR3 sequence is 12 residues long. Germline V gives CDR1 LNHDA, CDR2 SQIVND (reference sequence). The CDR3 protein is CAIRGRANTIYF. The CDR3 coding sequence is TGTGCGATCAGGGGCAGAGCGAACACCATATATTTT.

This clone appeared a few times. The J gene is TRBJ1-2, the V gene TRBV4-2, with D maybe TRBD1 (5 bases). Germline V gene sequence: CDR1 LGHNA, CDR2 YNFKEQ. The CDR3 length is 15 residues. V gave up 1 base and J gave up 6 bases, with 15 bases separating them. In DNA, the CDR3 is TGTGCCAGCAGCCAAGTGGCGGGGGGATTAGATGGCTACACCTTC. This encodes CASSQVAGGLDGYTF.

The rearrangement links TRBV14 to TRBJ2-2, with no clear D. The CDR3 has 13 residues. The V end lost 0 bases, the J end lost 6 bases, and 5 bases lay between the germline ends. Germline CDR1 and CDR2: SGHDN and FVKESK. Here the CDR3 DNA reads TGTGCCAGCAGCCAAGATCGAGCCGGGGAGCTGTTTTTT. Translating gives CASSQDRAGELFF.

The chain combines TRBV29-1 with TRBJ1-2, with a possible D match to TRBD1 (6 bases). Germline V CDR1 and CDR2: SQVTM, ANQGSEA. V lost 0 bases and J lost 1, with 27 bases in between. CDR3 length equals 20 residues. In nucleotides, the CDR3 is TGCAGCGTTGAAGAGTCGTCACCCGGTCGGGGGGCGCGGGGTAACTATGGCTACACCTTC. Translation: CSVEESSPGRGARGNYGYTF.

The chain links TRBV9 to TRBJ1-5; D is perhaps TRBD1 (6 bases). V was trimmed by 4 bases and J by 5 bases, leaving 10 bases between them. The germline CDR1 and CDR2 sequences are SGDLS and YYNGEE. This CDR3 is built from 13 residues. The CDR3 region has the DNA TGTGCCAGCAGCCCACAGGGCCATCAGCCCCAGCATTTT. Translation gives CASSPQGHQPQHF.

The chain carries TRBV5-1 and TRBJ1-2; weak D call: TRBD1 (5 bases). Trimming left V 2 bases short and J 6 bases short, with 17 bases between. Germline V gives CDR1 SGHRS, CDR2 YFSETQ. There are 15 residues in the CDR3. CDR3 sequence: CASSFSRTPGDGYTF. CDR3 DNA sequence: TGCGCCAGCAGCTTTTCCAGGACACCGGGGGATGGCTACACCTTC.

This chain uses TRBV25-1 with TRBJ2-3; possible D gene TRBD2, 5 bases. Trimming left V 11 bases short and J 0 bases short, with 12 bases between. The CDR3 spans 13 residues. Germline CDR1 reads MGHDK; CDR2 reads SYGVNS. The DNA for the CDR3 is TGTGCCGCGCGGCGGACTAGCACAGATACGCAGTATTTT. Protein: CAARRTSTDTQYF.

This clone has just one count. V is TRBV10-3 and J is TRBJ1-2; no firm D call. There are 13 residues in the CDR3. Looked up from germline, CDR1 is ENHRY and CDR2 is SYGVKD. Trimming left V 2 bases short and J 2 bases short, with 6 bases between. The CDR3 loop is CAISEDLNYGYTF. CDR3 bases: TGTGCCATCAGTGAGGACTTGAACTATGGCTACACCTTC.

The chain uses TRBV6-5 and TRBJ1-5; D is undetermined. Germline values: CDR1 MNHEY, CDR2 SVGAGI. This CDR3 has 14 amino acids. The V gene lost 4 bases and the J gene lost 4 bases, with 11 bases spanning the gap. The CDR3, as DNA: TGTGCCAGCAGTTCGGGGTTAAGTAATCAGCCCCAGCATTTT. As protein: CASSSGLSNQPQHF.

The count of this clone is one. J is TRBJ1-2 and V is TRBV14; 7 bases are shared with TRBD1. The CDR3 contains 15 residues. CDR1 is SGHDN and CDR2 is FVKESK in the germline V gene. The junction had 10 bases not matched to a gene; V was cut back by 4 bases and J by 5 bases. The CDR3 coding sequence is TGTGCCAGCAGCCCACTCGGGCAGGGGGAATATGGCTACACCTTC. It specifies CASSPLGQGEYGYTF.

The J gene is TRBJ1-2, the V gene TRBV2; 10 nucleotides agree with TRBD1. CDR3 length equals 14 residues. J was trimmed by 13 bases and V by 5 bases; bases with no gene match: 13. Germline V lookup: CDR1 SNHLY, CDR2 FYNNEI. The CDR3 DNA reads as TGTGCCAGCAGTCTCCCCGGGACAGGGGTTAGTGGCACCTTC. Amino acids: CASSLPGTGVSGTF. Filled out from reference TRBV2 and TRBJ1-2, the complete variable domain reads EPEVTQTPSHQVTQMGQEVILRCVPISNHLYFYWYRQILGQKVEFLVSFYNNEISEKSEIFDDQFSVERPDGSNFTLKIRSTKLEDSAMYFCASSLPGTGVSGTFGSGTRLTVV.

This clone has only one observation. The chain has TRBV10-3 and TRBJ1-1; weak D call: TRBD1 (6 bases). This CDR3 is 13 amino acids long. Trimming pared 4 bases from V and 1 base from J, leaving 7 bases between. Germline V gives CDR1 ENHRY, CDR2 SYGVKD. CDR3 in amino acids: CAISGGQNTEAFF. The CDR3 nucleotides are TGTGCCATCAGTGGGGGACAGAACACTGAAGCTTTCTTT.

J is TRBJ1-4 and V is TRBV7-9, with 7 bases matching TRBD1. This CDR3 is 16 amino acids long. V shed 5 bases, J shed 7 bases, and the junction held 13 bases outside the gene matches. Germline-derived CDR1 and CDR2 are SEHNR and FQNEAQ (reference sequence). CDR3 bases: TGTGCCAGCAGCCCGACCGACAGGGCCAGGGGTGAAAAACTGTTTTTT. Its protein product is CASSPTDRARGEKLFF.

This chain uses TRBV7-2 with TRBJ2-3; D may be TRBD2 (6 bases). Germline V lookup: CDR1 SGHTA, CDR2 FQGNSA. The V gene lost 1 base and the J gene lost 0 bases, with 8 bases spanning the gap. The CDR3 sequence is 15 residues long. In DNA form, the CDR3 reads TGTGCCAGCAGCTTAGATGGAGGGAGCACAGATACGCAGTATTTT. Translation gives CASSLDGGSTDTQYF.

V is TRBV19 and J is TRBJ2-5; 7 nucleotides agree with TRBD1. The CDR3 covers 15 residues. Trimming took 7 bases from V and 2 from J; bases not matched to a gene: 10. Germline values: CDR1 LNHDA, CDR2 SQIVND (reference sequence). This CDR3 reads CASKGVYRGQETQYF. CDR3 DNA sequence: TGTGCCAGTAAGGGGGTTTACAGGGGTCAAGAGACCCAGTACTTC.